The clone carrying this T cell receptor (beta chain) was detected only a few times. Its target is not known. This entry comes from a study of CD8 T cells in ankylosing spondylitis. Study findings and constraints: Disease-linked clones were CD8+ and relatively rare in peripheral blood. A TCR beta motif of 7 or 8 highly homologous variants appeared characteristic of ankylosing spondylitis blood. Enrichment of disease-linked clones was reportedly significant in matched ankylosing spondylitis synovial fluid.

CDR3 size: 17 residues. The J segment lost 2 bases and the V segment lost 5 bases, leaving 9 bases of the junction unmatched. Germline V gene data show CDR1 as SGHTA and CDR2 as FQGNSA. TCRdb reprocessed the 5' RACE reads via MiXCR and lists one record per CDR3 protein. The sample lists roughly 230,000 distinct CDR3 sequences, 15% to 20% occurring once. The V call is TRBV7-2, the J call TRBJ2-7; TRBD2 aligns across 13 bases. Input material: blood, either unsorted or a sorted T cell fraction (not recorded which). This receptor was taken from a male donor with ankylosing spondylitis or in good health (not recorded which). The CDR3 here is CASSTGLAGLAAYEQYF. The DNA of the CDR3 is TGTGCCAGCAGCACGGGACTAGCGGGACTCGCTGCCTACGAGCAGTACTTC. The entire variable domain, with the rest obtained from reference TRBV7-2 and TRBJ2-7, is as follows: GAGVSQSPSNKVTEKGKDVELRCDPISGHTALYWYRQSLGQGLEFLIYFQGNSAPDKSGLPSDRFSAERTGGSVSTLTIQRTQQEDSAVYLCASSTGLAGLAAYEQYFGPGTRLTVT.